Listed below are T cell receptor beta chains from one sample, sequenced in a study of T cells in Graves' hyperthyroidism and ophthalmopathy. In TCRdb, the multiplex PCR reads were re-called with MiXCR into one record per CDR3 protein. The sample has hundreds of thousands of distinct CDR3 sequences; 46% are singletons. Input material: peripheral blood or thyroid tissue (not recorded which). The receptors come from a young woman with Graves' hyperthyroidism. Each CDR3 is given with its conserved first and last residue. The order of the fields is J gene, clone size, V gene, D gene, CDR3 DNA, CDR3 protein. The D gene is left open where the match is weak. Rows may omit the clone size; those that give it use once, few, many or a size class.

j_call: TRBJ1-5
clone_size: NA
v_call: TRBV7-9
d_call: NA
cdr3_nt: TGTGCCAGCAGCTCGGGGGTCCAGCCCCAGCATTTT
cdr3_aa: CASSSGVQPQHF

j_call: TRBJ1-6
clone_size: many
v_call: TRBV20-1
d_call: NA
cdr3_nt: TGCAGTGCTAGAGGGCAGGTTAATTCACCCCTCCACTTT
cdr3_aa: CSARGQVNSPLHF

j_call: TRBJ2-7
clone_size: NA
v_call: TRBV7-8
d_call: TRBD2
cdr3_nt: TGTGCCAGCAGCCAAATGACAGGCCACGGACTAGCGGGAGTCTACGAGCAGTACTTC
cdr3_aa: CASSQMTGHGLAGVYEQYF

j_call: TRBJ2-5
clone_size: NA
v_call: TRBV7-3
d_call: TRBD1
cdr3_nt: TGTGCCAGCAGCTCGGACAGGGGTCGGGTAGAGACCCAGTACTTC
cdr3_aa: CASSSDRGRVETQYF

j_call: TRBJ1-5
clone_size: once
v_call: TRBV6-1
d_call: TRBD1
cdr3_nt: TGTGCCAGCAGACAGGGGAGGGCTCAGCCCCAGCATTTT
cdr3_aa: CASRQGRAQPQHF

j_call: TRBJ2-5
clone_size: NA
v_call: TRBV2
d_call: TRBD2
cdr3_nt: TGTGCCAGCAGTCGGGGGGGGGTTTCTCGAGAGACCCAGTACTTC
cdr3_aa: CASSRGGVSRETQYF

j_call: TRBJ2-5
clone_size: NA
v_call: TRBV24-1
d_call: NA
cdr3_nt: TGTGCCAGCGGGGACGGAAATCAGCCCCAGTACTTC
cdr3_aa: CASGDGNQPQYF

j_call: TRBJ2-7
clone_size: once
v_call: TRBV20-1
d_call: TRBD2
cdr3_nt: TGCAGTGCTAAACTAGCGGGGGCATTCTACGAGCAGTACTTC
cdr3_aa: CSAKLAGAFYEQYF

j_call: TRBJ2-5
clone_size: NA
v_call: TRBV20-1
d_call: NA
cdr3_nt: TGCAGTGTGCCGGACGGGGGCCAAGAGACCCAGTACTTC
cdr3_aa: CSVPDGGQETQYF

j_call: TRBJ2-5
clone_size: few
v_call: TRBV7-9
d_call: TRBD1
cdr3_nt: TGTGCCAGCAGAGAACAGGGGGCGCGTGAGACCCAGTACTTC
cdr3_aa: CASREQGARETQYF

j_call: TRBJ1-5
clone_size: NA
v_call: TRBV20-1
d_call: NA
cdr3_nt: TGCAGTGCCACTCCCGGAGAGCAGCCCCAGCATTTT
cdr3_aa: CSATPGEQPQHF

j_call: TRBJ1-3
clone_size: NA
v_call: TRBV6-1
d_call: TRBD1
cdr3_nt: TGTGCCAGCAGCTCCCGGGACAGCTCTGGAAACACCATATATTTT
cdr3_aa: CASSSRDSSGNTIYF

j_call: TRBJ1-5
clone_size: NA
v_call: TRBV20-1
d_call: NA
cdr3_nt: TGCAGTGCTGAGAGGGGGGGGAGGGAGCAGCCCCAGCATTTT
cdr3_aa: CSAERGGREQPQHF

j_call: TRBJ2-7
clone_size: NA
v_call: TRBV10-3
d_call: TRBD1
cdr3_nt: TGTGCCAGCAGTTCGGTAAACAGGGGCTTCTACGAGCAGTACTTC
cdr3_aa: CASSSVNRGFYEQYF

j_call: TRBJ1-1
clone_size: NA
v_call: TRBV10-3
d_call: NA
cdr3_nt: TGTGCCAGCACCTCTGTTGGCAGCCCGACCGTTTCCACTGAAGCTTTCTTT
cdr3_aa: CASTSVGSPTVSTEAFF

j_call: TRBJ1-2
clone_size: NA
v_call: TRBV19
d_call: NA
cdr3_nt: TGTGCCAGTAGTATCTTACAGGGAATTAACTATGGCTACACCTTC
cdr3_aa: CASSILQGINYGYTF

j_call: TRBJ1-6
clone_size: few
v_call: TRBV29-1
d_call: TRBD1
cdr3_nt: TGCAGCGCCTCCGGGACAGGGACTTCACCCCTCCACTTT
cdr3_aa: CSASGTGTSPLHF

j_call: TRBJ2-5
clone_size: NA
v_call: TRBV20-1
d_call: TRBD2
cdr3_nt: TGCAGTGGCGGGACTAGCGGGAGAGAGACCCAGTACTTC
cdr3_aa: CSGGTSGRETQYF

j_call: TRBJ1-2
clone_size: NA
v_call: TRBV4-2
d_call: NA
cdr3_nt: TGTGCCAGCAGCCAAGTACAGGGACCTATGGATGGCTACACCTTC
cdr3_aa: CASSQVQGPMDGYTF

j_call: TRBJ1-1
clone_size: NA
v_call: TRBV5-1
d_call: NA
cdr3_nt: TGCGCCAGCAGCTCTAAGCAGGCTGTGAACACTGAAGCTTTCTTT
cdr3_aa: CASSSKQAVNTEAFF

j_call: TRBJ2-7
clone_size: NA
v_call: TRBV5-1
d_call: TRBD2
cdr3_nt: TGCGCCAGCAGCTTGGGACTAGCGGGAGGGCGGTCCTACGAGCAGTACTTC
cdr3_aa: CASSLGLAGGRSYEQYF

j_call: TRBJ1-1
clone_size: few
v_call: TRBV5-1
d_call: NA
cdr3_nt: TGCGCCAGCAGGTACCGTCAGACGAACACTGAAGCTTTCTTT
cdr3_aa: CASRYRQTNTEAFF

j_call: TRBJ2-3
clone_size: NA
v_call: TRBV7-2
d_call: NA
cdr3_nt: TGTGCCAGCAGGAAGGGCGAGTGGAAAGGACGCACAGATACGCAGTATTTT
cdr3_aa: CASRKGEWKGRTDTQYF

j_call: TRBJ1-3
clone_size: NA
v_call: TRBV5-4
d_call: TRBD1
cdr3_nt: TGTGCCAGCAGCTCAAGGGGGACAGGGTCGTACGGAAACACCATATATTTT
cdr3_aa: CASSSRGTGSYGNTIYF

j_call: TRBJ2-3
clone_size: NA
v_call: TRBV7-8
d_call: TRBD2
cdr3_nt: TGTGCCAGCAGCTTAGGGGGACTAGCGGGAGTTCGAGATACGCAGTATTTT
cdr3_aa: CASSLGGLAGVRDTQYF

j_call: TRBJ2-7
clone_size: NA
v_call: TRBV10-3
d_call: TRBD1
cdr3_nt: TGTGCCATGAAGGGACAGTCGACCTACGAGCAGTACTTC
cdr3_aa: CAMKGQSTYEQYF

j_call: TRBJ2-7
clone_size: many
v_call: TRBV2
d_call: TRBD2
cdr3_nt: TGTGCCAGCAGTGTAGCGGGAGGGGACTACGAGCAGTACTTC
cdr3_aa: CASSVAGGDYEQYF